These T cell receptor beta chains were read from a single sample in a study of T-cell reconstitution after alpha-beta-depleted transplantation in children. In TCRdb, the PCR reads were re-called with MiXCR into one record per CDR3 protein. The table includes some 840,000 distinct CDR3 sequences, around 17% detected once. The material was PBMCs, mostly from graft donor cells, obtained 360 days after TCRalphabeta/CD19-depleted stem cell transplant. These receptors were collected from a male patient between 10 and 17 years old who had a stem cell transplant for acute lymphoblastic leukemia, so the T cells may come from the graft donor. Each CDR3 is given with its conserved first and last residue. The order of the fields is D gene, J gene, clone size, V gene, CDR3 DNA, CDR3 protein. The D gene is left open where the match is weak. The size field is filled for only some rows; it gives once, few, many or a size class.

>TRBD1|TRBJ2-7|few|TRBV3-1
TGTGCCAGCAGCCAAGTGTCAGGACAGGGGAAACCGTACTTC
CASSQVSGQGKPYF
>.|TRBJ2-7|few|TRBV20-1
TGCAGTGGCAGGGACGTTACCTACGAGCAGTACTTC
CSGRDVTYEQYF
>.|TRBJ1-2|.|TRBV2
TGTGCCAGCAGTGAAGGGACAGTGACCTTCTATGGCTACACCTTC
CASSEGTVTFYGYTF
>.|TRBJ1-1|few|TRBV6-6
TGTGCCAGCAGTTACTATGGTCGGATGAACACTGAAGCTTTCTTT
CASSYYGRMNTEAFF
>.|TRBJ2-2|few|TRBV6-2/TRBV6-3
TGTGCCAGCACCTTCCCGGGCTGGGCCGGGGAGCTGTTTTTT
CASTFPGWAGELFF
>.|TRBJ2-7|.|TRBV3-1
TGTGCCAGCAGCCAAGATCTAGGGCGCCTGATCCCCTACGAGCAGTACTTC
CASSQDLGRLIPYEQYF
>TRBD1|TRBJ2-3|many|TRBV28
TGTGCCAGCAGTGCACTCGGGACAGGGTGGGATACGCAGTATTTT
CASSALGTGWDTQYF
>.|TRBJ2-7|many|TRBV14
TGTGCCAGCAGCCAGCCGACTCCTAACTCCTACGAGCAGTACTTC
CASSQPTPNSYEQYF
>TRBD1|TRBJ1-5|.|TRBV12-3/TRBV12-4
TGTGCCAGCAGTTTAGGGAGGGGGCGGCCCCAGCATTTT
CASSLGRGRPQHF
>TRBD1|TRBJ2-7|few|TRBV5-1
TGCGCCAGCAGCTTGGAATCTCGAGACAGGGGCTACGAGCAGTACTTC
CASSLESRDRGYEQYF
>.|TRBJ2-3|many|TRBV5-6
TGTGCCAGCAGCCCCCCAGGTGGCGGGACTCCGATGAGGCAGTATTTT
CASSPPGGGTPMRQYF
>TRBD2|TRBJ2-3|few|TRBV12-5
TGTGCTAGTGGCCCCGGGACTAGCATCGCAGATACGCAGTATTTT
CASGPGTSIADTQYF
>.|TRBJ2-2|.|TRBV9
TGTGCCAGCAGCGTAGGGTTAGCGGCCTACACCGGGGAGCTGTTTTTT
CASSVGLAAYTGELFF
>.|TRBJ1-6|.|TRBV14
TGTGCCAGCAGCCCCGATTGGGACATACGTTCACCCCTCCACTTT
CASSPDWDIRSPLHF
>.|TRBJ2-6|.|TRBV7-3
TGTGCCAGCAGCTTAGCCACGGGGGCTGGGGCCAACGTCCTGACTTTC
CASSLATGAGANVLTF
>.|TRBJ2-7|few|TRBV7-9
TGTGCCAGCAGCCTCCTTCGGAACGAGCAGTACTTC
CASSLLRNEQYF
>TRBD1|TRBJ2-1|.|TRBV12-3/TRBV12-4
TGTGCCAGCAGCGGAAGGGACAGGGGGCCGGATGAGCAGTTCTTC
CASSGRDRGPDEQFF
>.|TRBJ1-2|.|TRBV20-1
TGCAGTGCTCTACAGGATCATGGCTACACCTTC
CSALQDHGYTF
>.|TRBJ2-5|few|TRBV15
TGTGCCACCAGCAGATCCGGTGGGCAAGAGACCCAGTACTTC
CATSRSGGQETQYF
>TRBD2|TRBJ2-1|few|TRBV10-2
TGCGCCAGCACCACCCCCAGCGGGAGGTACTACAATGAGCAGTTCTTC
CASTTPSGRYYNEQFF
>TRBD2|TRBJ2-1|few|TRBV5-1
TGCGCCAGCAGACCCCTGACTAGCGGGAGGGCCGCGGTTGAGCAGTTCTTC
CASRPLTSGRAAVEQFF
>TRBD2|TRBJ2-1|.|TRBV6-1
TGTGCCAGCAGCCCCGAACGGACTAGCGGAATCAATGAGCAGTTCTTC
CASSPERTSGINEQFF
>.|TRBJ1-1|.|TRBV19
TGTGCCAGTAGTATGGTTGGCAGGGAGGACACTGAAGCTTTCTTT
CASSMVGREDTEAFF
>TRBD2|TRBJ2-7|many|TRBV6-1
TGTGCCACCGAGACTAGCGGGAGCTACGAGCAGTACTTC
CATETSGSYEQYF
>.|TRBJ2-2|.|TRBV18
TGTGCCAGCTCACCACCGTCCAGGGGTAACACCGGGGAGCTGTTTTTT
CASSPPSRGNTGELFF
>.|TRBJ2-7|few|TRBV11-3
TGTGCCAGCAGCCGATTCAACTCCTACGAGCAGTACTTC
CASSRFNSYEQYF
>.|TRBJ1-2|few|TRBV7-8
TGTGCCAGCAGCTTAAGGGGAAAAGGGAACTATGGCTACACCTTC
CASSLRGKGNYGYTF
>TRBD2|TRBJ2-2|.|TRBV18
TGTGCCAGCTCAACTAGCGCTGACGGGGAGCTGTTTTTT
CASSTSADGELFF
>.|TRBJ2-6|few|TRBV7-8
TGTGCCAGCAGCTTAGGGGTTAATAGGATCTCTGGGGCCAACGTCCTGACTTTC
CASSLGVNRISGANVLTF
>TRBD2|TRBJ2-7|.|TRBV7-9
TGTGCCAGCAGCTCCCGTATTGCTAGCGGGACCTTCTACGAGCAGTACTTC
CASSSRIASGTFYEQYF
>TRBD2|TRBJ2-1|.|TRBV5-5
TGTGCCAGCAGCTCCGCGGGACTAGCGGGAGGTAATGAGCAGTTCTTC
CASSSAGLAGGNEQFF
>TRBD1|TRBJ2-1|.|TRBV15
TGTGCCACCAGCAGAGTTGGACAGGGGCCCTACAATGAGCAGTTCTTC
CATSRVGQGPYNEQFF
>.|TRBJ2-2|many|TRBV20-1
TGCAGTGCTAGAGACGGGCTAGTCGCCGGGGAGCTGTTTTTT
CSARDGLVAGELFF
>.|TRBJ2-6|few|TRBV27
TGTGCCAGCGGGGTCAGGGCTGGGGCCAACGTCCTGACTTTC
CASGVRAGANVLTF
>TRBD2|TRBJ2-1|few|TRBV5-1
TGCGCCAGCAGCCACGTAGCGGGAGGCCGAATCAATGAGCAGTTCTTC
CASSHVAGGRINEQFF
>TRBD1|TRBJ2-7|few|TRBV5-1
TGCGCCAGCGGGTCGGGACAGGCCAGAGAGCAGTACTTC
CASGSGQAREQYF
>TRBD2|TRBJ2-7|.|TRBV4-1
TGCGCCAGCAGCCAAATAAGGGACTACGCCTACGAGCAGTACTTC
CASSQIRDYAYEQYF
>.|TRBJ2-7|few|TRBV12-3/TRBV12-4
TGTGCCAGCAGTTTCTTGAGCATGGGGTCGGCCTACGAGCAGTACTTC
CASSFLSMGSAYEQYF
>TRBD2|TRBJ2-7|.|TRBV13
TGTGCCAGCAGTTGGCGGGGGGCTTACGAGCAGTACTTC
CASSWRGAYEQYF
>TRBD1|TRBJ2-3|few|TRBV9
TGTGCCAGCAGCGCAGCCGGGACAGGACGGACAGATACGCAGTATTTT
CASSAAGTGRTDTQYF
>TRBD1|TRBJ1-2|.|TRBV6-1
TGTGCCAGCAGGCAACAGGGGAGGAATGGCTACACCTTC
CASRQQGRNGYTF
>TRBD1|TRBJ2-5|few|TRBV13
TGTGCCAGCAGCAATCCCAGGGACAGAGAGTTACAAGAGACCCAGTACTTC
CASSNPRDRELQETQYF
>.|TRBJ1-2|few|TRBV5-1
TGCGCCAGCAGCTTGTGGGAGAACTATGGCTACACCTTC
CASSLWENYGYTF
>.|TRBJ1-2|few|TRBV20-1
TGCAGTGCTAGAGATGGGTACTATGGCTACACCTTC
CSARDGYYGYTF
>.|TRBJ2-3|few|TRBV29-1
TGCAGCGTTGAAGATATCGACAGACCTTTAACAGATACGCAGTATTTT
CSVEDIDRPLTDTQYF
>TRBD2|TRBJ2-1|many|TRBV15
TGTGCCACCAGCACCATAGCGGGAGTTTCCTACAATGAGCAGTTCTTC
CATSTIAGVSYNEQFF
>.|TRBJ2-5|many|TRBV21-1
TGTGCCAGCAGCAAAGGTCTTGACGGGGAAGAGACCCAGTACTTC
CASSKGLDGEETQYF
>TRBD2|TRBJ2-2|.|TRBV4-1
TGCGCCAGCAGCCACGGACTAGCGGGAACCGGGGAGCTGTTTTTT
CASSHGLAGTGELFF
>TRBD1|TRBJ1-5|few|TRBV4-2
TGTGCCAGCAGCCAAGAGACAGGGGGCTCGAGGAATCAGCCCCAGCATTTT
CASSQETGGSRNQPQHF
>.|TRBJ2-1|few|TRBV20-1
TGCAGTGGTGTCGAGCCTAGCTCCTACAATGAGCAGTTCTTC
CSGVEPSSYNEQFF
>.|TRBJ1-2|few|TRBV20-1
TGCAGTGCTAGAGCGGGGGCATCTAACTATGGCTACACCTTC
CSARAGASNYGYTF
>.|TRBJ2-1|many|TRBV13
TGTGCCAGCAGCGGGTTGGGAGCGGGCTCCTACAATGAGCAGTTCTTC
CASSGLGAGSYNEQFF
>TRBD1|TRBJ2-1|few|TRBV2
TGTGCCAGCAGTGGGGGACAGGGGCCGAATGAGCAGTTCTTC
CASSGGQGPNEQFF
>TRBD2|TRBJ2-7|few|TRBV20-1
TGCAGTGCTAGGGGCCAAGCGGGAGGGTCCTACGAGCAGTACTTC
CSARGQAGGSYEQYF
>TRBD2|TRBJ2-3|.|TRBV5-1
TGCGCCAGCAGCTCGCTGACTAGCGGGAGACAGTATTTT
CASSSLTSGRQYF
>.|TRBJ2-7|few|TRBV20-1
TGCAGTGCTAGAGACAGGTGGGGGTACGAGCAGTACTTC
CSARDRWGYEQYF
>TRBD1|TRBJ1-2|.|TRBV29-1
TGCAGCACATGGCGGTCAGGGGGTAAAACAGACTATGGCTACACCTTC
CSTWRSGGKTDYGYTF
>.|TRBJ2-1|.|TRBV5-1
TGCGCCAGCAGCTTCGGGGGAGGTACCTACAATGAGCAGTTCTTC
CASSFGGGTYNEQFF
>.|TRBJ2-2|.|TRBV7-9
TGTGCCAGCAGCCCCCCGTGGGGGAACACCGGGGAGCTGTTTTTT
CASSPPWGNTGELFF
>TRBD2|TRBJ2-3|.|TRBV9
TGTGCCAGCGGGGGACTAGCCCCCTGGGGAACAGATACGCAGTATTTT
CASGGLAPWGTDTQYF